This TCR beta chain was identified in a study of long-term antiretroviral therapy in people with HIV. About the research overall: The oldest samples precede the 2015 immediate-ART recommendation by about a decade. Points from the study as a whole: ART adherence, viral resistance and therapy changes went undocumented.

Survey level was the resolution at which the v3.0 immunoSEQ assay ran. Repertoires were generated with immunoSEQ multiplex PCR, while TCRdb's copy carries only in-frame clones and drops some. This table holds 30,000 to 40,000 clones, under 85% found once. V gave up 3 bases and J gave up 6 bases, with 14 bases separating them. This CDR3 is built from 14 residues. CDR1 and CDR2 (germline): SGHVS, FQNEAQ. Turning to this clone: Antigen: not known.

This specimen consisted of unsorted PBMCs, obtained 1 year after starting antiretroviral therapy. The receptor's source is a man between 18 and 35 years old with HIV. This rearrangement joins TRBV7-8 to TRBJ1-2; D unresolved. CDR3 amino acids: CASSLSGPAHGYTF. CDR3 nucleotides: TGTGCCAGCAGCTTGTCCGGGCCCGCCCATGGCTACACCTTC. Based on the CDR3 plus reference TRBV7-8 and TRBJ1-2, the full variable domain is GAGVSQSPRYKVAKRGQDVALRCDPISGHVSLFWYQQALGQGPEFLTYFQNEAQLDKSGLPSDRFFAERPEGSVSTLKIQRTQQEDSAVYLCASSLSGPAHGYTFGSGTRLTVV.